What follows are 22 T cell receptor beta chains derived from one specimen sequenced in a study of OX40 agonist ivuxolimab in advanced cancers. Sequenced by immunoSEQ multiplex PCR; TCRdb stores in-frame clones only, minus some. The sample includes around 71,000 clones, just under 80% seen only once; the top ten take around 5%. Here the sequenced sample was CD4+ or CD8+ T cells sorted from blood, taken in a trial of the OX40 agonist ivuxolimab. Source of these receptors: an adult with an advanced solid tumor such as melanoma, head and neck, liver or kidney cancer.

The chain uses TRBV30 and TRBJ1-2; 10 bases align to TRBD1. CDR3 length: 15 residues. Germline assignment: CDR1 GTSNPN and CDR2 SVGIG (reference sequence). V dropped 3 bases and J dropped 6; count of bases not matched to a gene: 10. For the CDR3, the DNA is TGTGCCTGGAGGACTATCCGGGGACAGGGGCATGGCTACACCTTC. Its protein product is CAWRTIRGQGHGYTF.

This clone was picked up a small number of times. The J gene is TRBJ1-4, the V gene TRBV5-3; D is uncertain. Being an ORF, TRBV5-3 has a function that is uncertain. The CDR3 contains 13 residues. V lost 8 bases and J 3 bases, leaving 11 bases between the germline ends. CDR3 protein: CASSRVANEKLFF. Here the CDR3 DNA reads TGTGCCAGCAGCCGGGTGGCTAATGAAAAACTGTTTTTT.

The chain has TRBV7-9 and TRBJ2-7; either TRBD1 or TRBD2 may supply D (5 bases each). Deletions cut 9 bases from V and 0 bases from J, with 9 bases between. The V gene's germline CDR1 is SEHNR and CDR2 FQNEAQ (reference sequence). The CDR3 length is 12 residues. The CDR3 nucleotides are TGTGCCAGTCAGAGGGGCTCCTACGAGCAGTACTTC. Amino acid sequence: CASQRGSYEQYF.

The chain links TRBV6-5 to TRBJ2-6; D may be TRBD2 (6 bases). The germline V and J ends were trimmed by 4 bases and 2 bases, with 9 bases remaining between them. This CDR3 spans 15 amino acids. Germline CDR1 and CDR2: MNHEY and SVGAGI. The CDR3, as DNA: TGTGCCAGCAGTTCGGGGGTCGCTGGGGCCAACGTCCTGACTTTC. It codes for CASSSGVAGANVLTF.

The gene calls are TRBV19 and TRBJ2-1, with no clear D. The ends were cut back, 6 bases at V and 3 bases at J, with 3 bases in the middle. CDR3 length: 11 residues. Germline CDR1 reads LNHDA; CDR2 reads SQIVND (reference sequence). The CDR3 region has the DNA TGTGCCAGTAGGTTCTACAATGAGCAGTTCTTC. Translating it yields CASRFYNEQFF.

J is TRBJ2-7 and V is TRBV7-2, with 8 bases fitting TRBD1. The CDR3 is made up of 14 amino acids. V lost 5 bases, J lost 6 bases, and 9 bases stayed unmatched. CDR1 and CDR2 from the germline V gene are SGHTA and FQGNSA. In DNA form, the CDR3 reads TGTGCCAGCAGCCAGGACAGGGAGAGGGGCGAGCAGTACTTC. Its translation: CASSQDRERGEQYF.

This clone appeared a few times. The chain employs TRBV19 and TRBJ2-1, with D possibly being TRBD1 or TRBD2 (5 bases each). Germline lookup yields CDR1 LNHDA and CDR2 SQIVND (reference sequence). CDR3 length: 14 residues. Trimming pared 3 bases from V and 3 bases from J, leaving 9 bases between. Written as DNA, the CDR3 is TGTGCCAGTAGTATGAGGGACGGCTACAATGAGCAGTTCTTC. It translates to CASSMRDGYNEQFF.

The V and J genes are TRBV10-1 and TRBJ1-5; D is perhaps TRBD1 (5 bases). V lost 6 bases to trimming and J lost 5 bases, with 11 bases between them. Germline CDR1 is WNHNN and CDR2 is SYGVQD (reference sequence). This CDR3 comprises 13 residues. CDR3 DNA sequence: TGCGCCAGCAGCTCCGGGGACTATCAGCCCCAGCATTTT. Translation gives CASSSGDYQPQHF.

This chain joins TRBV5-8 and TRBJ1-1; TRBD1 might be the D (6 bases). Germline V CDR1 and CDR2: SGHTS, YDEGEE. CDR3 length equals 15 residues. The germline V and J ends were trimmed by 2 bases and 5 bases, with 16 bases remaining between them. The CDR3 DNA is TGTGCCAGCAGCTTCTCCTCCAGGGGAGGTACTGAAGCTTTCTTT. It translates to CASSFSSRGGTEAFF. Full variable domain (missing parts from reference TRBV5-8 and TRBJ1-1): EAGVTQSPTHLIKTRGQQATLRCSPISGHTSVYWYQQALGLGLQFLLWYDEGEERNRGNFPPRFSGRQFPNYSSELNVNALELEDSALYLCASSFSSRGGTEAFFGQGTRLTVV.

This clone was recorded a few times. V and J are TRBV7-9 and TRBJ1-2; D might be TRBD1 (6 bases). Trimming took 0 bases from V and 8 from J, leaving 19 bases between them. Germline values: CDR1 SEHNR, CDR2 FQNEAQ (reference sequence). The CDR3 is 16 residues long. The CDR3 DNA reads TGTGCCAGCAGCTTAGCGCTGGGGGGCAGGGAGGGCGGCTACACCTTC. This sequence encodes CASSLALGGREGGYTF.

V and J are TRBV29-1 and TRBJ1-4; tentatively, D is TRBD1 (5 bases). The CDR3 runs to 13 residues. V lost 2 bases, J lost 5 bases, and 9 bases lay in between. The germline gives CDR1 SQVTM, CDR2 ANQGSEA. CDR3 sequence reads: CSVERGPNEKLFF. CDR3 DNA: TGCAGCGTTGAACGGGGCCCCAATGAAAAACTGTTTTTT.

The chain links TRBV6-6 to TRBJ1-1; a possible D gene is TRBD1 (6 bases). V dropped 2 bases and J dropped 3 bases, with 13 bases sitting between them. The germline V gene encodes CDR1 MNHNY and CDR2 SVGAGI (reference sequence). CDR3 length equals 15 residues. The CDR3 is CASSYAGAGDTEAFF. Here the CDR3 DNA reads TGTGCCAGCAGTTACGCAGGGGCAGGAGACACTGAAGCTTTCTTT.

This clone occurred a few times. For the CDR3, the DNA is TGTGCCAGCAGCCCTACAGGGGGGAAGGGAAACACCATATATTTT. It yields the protein CASSPTGGKGNTIYF. The genes are TRBV7-2 and TRBJ1-3; 8 bases are shared with TRBD1. The CDR3 has 15 amino acids. The V gene end was trimmed by 5 bases and the J gene end by 4 bases; junction bases not matched to a gene: 7. The germline gives CDR1 SGHTA, CDR2 FQGNSA.

The chain recombines TRBV6-6 with TRBJ2-7; 8 bases match TRBD1. From germline, CDR1 is MNHNY and CDR2 SVGAGI (reference sequence). The CDR3 length is 16 residues. Losses at the gene ends were 2 bases for V and 2 bases for J; bases not matched to a gene: 8. CDR3 in amino acids: CASSYPRGQGTYEQYF. The CDR3 DNA follows: TGTGCCAGCAGTTACCCAAGAGGACAGGGAACCTACGAGCAGTACTTC.

V is TRBV5-1 and J is TRBJ1-2, with 9 bases identical to TRBD1. Trimming cost V 4 bases and J 2 bases; bases outside gene matches: 3. This CDR3 has 14 residues. Germline lookup yields CDR1 SGHRS and CDR2 YFSETQ. The CDR3 here is CASSAGQGNYGYTF. CDR3 DNA: TGCGCCAGCAGCGCGGGACAGGGAAACTATGGCTACACCTTC.

V is TRBV28 and J is TRBJ2-1, with 9 bases lining up with TRBD1. After removal of 8 bases from V and 5 bases from J, the junction contained 13 bases not matched to a gene. The CDR3 extends over 16 amino acids. Germline CDR1 and CDR2: MDHEN and SYDVKM. CDR3 DNA: TGTGCCAGCGGGGTGGATCTGGGACAGGGTGACAATGAGCAGTTCTTC. Protein: CASGVDLGQGDNEQFF.

The gene calls are TRBV29-1 and TRBJ2-1, with 15 bases matching TRBD2. V shed 5 bases, J shed 7 bases, and the junction held 6 bases outside the gene matches. This CDR3 spans 15 amino acids. The germline gives CDR1 SQVTM, CDR2 ANQGSEA. The CDR3 region is CSVWTSGRGRNEQFF. The DNA of the CDR3 is TGCAGCGTTTGGACTAGCGGGAGGGGAAGGAATGAGCAGTTCTTC.

V gene TRBV6-5 combines with J gene TRBJ2-2; D is unresolved. Germline V gene lookup returns CDR1 MNHEY and CDR2 SVGAGI. The CDR3 is 14 amino acids. V was cut by 4 bases and J by 4 bases, with 10 bases left in between. The CDR3 sequence: CASSSFSLTGELFF. The CDR3 nucleotides are TGTGCCAGCAGTTCCTTTTCCCTCACCGGGGAGCTGTTTTTT.

The chain links TRBV11-3 to TRBJ1-6; unclear D gene. The germline V gene encodes CDR1 SGHNT and CDR2 YENEEA. The V end lost 1 base, the J end lost 10 bases, and 11 bases lay between the germline ends. The CDR3 has 14 residues. CDR3 sequence: CASSLGGLQSPLHF. Here the CDR3 DNA reads TGTGCCAGCAGCTTAGGGGGTTTGCAGTCACCCCTCCACTTT.

The V and J genes are TRBV7-8 and TRBJ2-7; TRBD2 matches 8 bases. This CDR3 spans 15 amino acids. Per the germline V gene, CDR1 is SGHVS and CDR2 is FQNEAQ. V trimming: 0 bases; J trimming: 6 bases; junction bases outside the gene matches: 7. The CDR3 bases are TGTGCCAGCAGCTTAGCTGGCGGGAGGATTGTCGAGCAGTACTTC. Protein sequence: CASSLAGGRIVEQYF.

The chain has TRBV27 and TRBJ1-2; D is ambiguous. Germline values: CDR1 MNHEY, CDR2 SMNVEV (reference sequence). Trimming took off 3 bases at V and 8 bases at J, with 13 bases between the two ends. The CDR3 consists of 13 residues. The CDR3 spells CASSFREGVGYTF. The DNA of the CDR3 is TGTGCCAGCAGTTTCCGGGAGGGTGTGGGCTACACCTTC.

The genes are TRBV2 and TRBJ1-6; D possibly corresponds to TRBD1 (6 bases). Germline CDR1 and CDR2: SNHLY and FYNNEI. Trimming removed 6 bases at V and 11 bases at J, with 11 bases between. The CDR3 runs 12 residues. Written as DNA, the CDR3 is TGTGCCAGCAGGGGGGGGGCCCCACCCCTCCACTTT. Protein sequence: CASRGGAPPLHF.